This TCR beta chain was sequenced for a study of identical twins. Study-wide findings and caveats: Analyses of zero insertions could be partly confounded by invariant MAIT and iNKT cells.

This clonotype was found many times. Its specificity is not known. V dropped 5 bases and J dropped 6 bases, with 14 bases sitting between them. Germline assignment: CDR1 SEHNR and CDR2 FQNEAQ (reference sequence). The CDR3 spans 13 residues. TCRdb independently ran MiXCR on the 5' RACE reads; one entry per CDR3 protein. The data show some 730,000 distinct CDR3 sequences, with about 18% seen just once and around 13% held by the top ten. The sample also formed part of further work on T cells expressing NK-cell markers.

The chain uses TRBV7-9 and TRBJ2-7, with unresolved D. Sequencing was performed on PBMCs. The sequence was obtained from a woman aged 18-30 years in good health. The CDR3: CASSLYSIGEQYF. DNA of the CDR3: TGTGCCAGCAGCCTCTACTCCATCGGCGAGCAGTACTTC.